The 27 T cell receptor beta chains below were found in one sample sequenced in a study of blood T cells in healthy people across ages. Combining a sample-barcoded 5' primer with a J-beta primer mix, a second PCR ran for 7 to 11 cycles. TCRdb redid the calling of the 5' RACE reads with MiXCR, one entry per CDR3 protein. The sample consists of 790,000 or so distinct CDR3 sequences, around half of them appearing once. Sequencing input: blood. The receptor set was obtained from a man older than 75 in good health.

The gene calls are TRBV12-3 or TRBV12-4 and TRBJ2-5, with 9 bases identical to TRBD1. This CDR3 contains 16 residues. V lost 4 bases, J lost 0 bases, and 6 bases stayed unmatched. CDR3 residues: CASSSGTGSHQETQYF. The CDR3 region has the DNA TGTGCCAGCAGTTCCGGGACAGGGTCCCACCAAGAGACCCAGTACTTC.

This chain uses TRBV6-2 or TRBV6-3 with TRBJ1-5, with D perhaps TRBD1 (6 bases). The ends were cut back, 8 bases at V and 6 bases at J, with 14 bases in the middle. The germline V gene has CDR1 MNHEY and CDR2 SVGEGT. The CDR3 has 13 amino acids. The CDR3 DNA follows: TGTGCCAGCGGCCAGGGGACCCGTCAGCCCCAGCATTTT. This encodes CASGQGTRQPQHF.

This clonotype was observed a handful of times. The rearrangement links TRBV7-3 to TRBJ1-1; D not resolved. V lost 4 bases and J 4 bases, leaving 13 bases between the germline ends. The CDR3 loop spans 14 amino acids. Germline lookup yields CDR1 SGHTA and CDR2 FQGTGA. The CDR3 sequence: CASSSSPRGTEAFF. DNA for the CDR3: TGTGCCAGCAGCTCCTCTCCCCGGGGCACTGAAGCTTTCTTT.

This chain uses TRBV7-2 with TRBJ2-7; either TRBD1 or TRBD2 may fit D (5 bases each). In germline, CDR1 is SGHTA, CDR2 FQGNSA. The CDR3 sequence is 17 residues long. Trimming removed 7 bases from V and 0 bases from J, with 22 bases in between. The CDR3 DNA reads as TGTGCCAGCACCAGCGCCCCCTCAGGGACCGCCTCCTACGAGCAGTACTTC. This encodes CASTSAPSGTASYEQYF. Supplemented by reference TRBV7-2 and TRBJ2-7, the full variable domain reads GAGVSQSPSNKVTEKGKDVELRCDPISGHTALYWYRQSLGQGLEFLIYFQGNSAPDKSGLPSDRFSAERTGGSVSTLTIQRTQQEDSAVYLCASTSAPSGTASYEQYFGPGTRLTVT.

In its sample, this clonotype was seen many times. The chain joins TRBV12-3 or TRBV12-4 to TRBJ2-3, with D hard to call. The CDR3 sequence is 16 residues long. Trimming left V 4 bases short and J 7 bases short, with 21 bases between. The CDR3 loop reads CASSSRSILHINTQYF. CDR3 sequence (DNA): TGTGCCAGCAGTTCTCGCTCGATCCTACACATAAATACGCAGTATTTT.

The chain employs TRBV4-1 and TRBJ1-2; 8 bases fit TRBD1. Losses at the gene ends were 1 base for V and 6 bases for J; bases not matched to a gene: 13. This CDR3 spans 17 amino acids. Germline lookup yields CDR1 MGHRA and CDR2 YSYEKL. The CDR3 loop is CASSQVYTGGPLNGYTF. The CDR3 region has the DNA TGCGCCAGCAGCCAAGTCTATACAGGGGGACCCTTGAATGGCTACACCTTC.

This sequence joins TRBV27 and TRBJ1-2, with D unclear. Germline values: CDR1 MNHEY, CDR2 SMNVEV (reference sequence). The CDR3 runs to 12 residues. Trimming stripped 8 bases from V and 8 bases from J, with 15 bases between. The CDR3 region has the DNA TGTGCCAGCCGGGCCCGGCAAGGGGGCTACACCTTC. It codes for CASRARQGGYTF.

This chain joins TRBV7-2 and TRBJ2-7; 9 bases are shared with TRBD2. The DNA end favors TRBJ2-4, so the J call may be wrong. The CDR3 has 19 amino acids. The germline V gene encodes CDR1 SGHTA and CDR2 FQGNSA. Here the CDR3 reads CASSHDPSGTRRAKNIQYF. CDR3 coding DNA: TGTGCCAGCAGCCACGACCCTAGCGGGACCAGACGGGCCAAAAACATTCAGTACTTC.

The chain is built from TRBV5-1 and TRBJ2-7; D ambiguous. CDR3 size: 16 residues. Trimming pared 0 bases from V and 6 bases from J, leaving 19 bases between. Germline V gene lookup returns CDR1 SGHRS and CDR2 YFSETQ. The CDR3 region has the DNA TGCGCCAGCAGCTTGGCCGGAACGAGCACGAATTCCGAGCAGTACTTC. Translating gives CASSLAGTSTNSEQYF.

The V and J genes are TRBV27 and TRBJ2-2; tentatively, D is TRBD2 (6 bases). CDR3 length: 14 residues. CDR1 and CDR2 (germline): MNHEY, SMNVEV (reference sequence). Trimming cost V 5 bases and J 6 bases, with 13 bases left between them. The CDR3 DNA reads as TGTGCCAGCAGTCCAGGGAGGAAGTCCGGGGAGCTGTTTTTT. Its translation is CASSPGRKSGELFF.

The table lists this clonotype with a count of one. This chain links TRBV4-2 with TRBJ2-7; possibly TRBD2 for D (5 bases). This CDR3 is built from 16 residues. V was cut by 0 bases and J by 7 bases, with 19 bases left in between. Per the germline V gene, CDR1 is LGHNA and CDR2 is YNFKEQ. CDR3 sequence (DNA): TGTGCCAGCAGCCAAGAATCGGGGAACGTAGTGAATGAGCAGTACTTC. Translating it yields CASSQESGNVVNEQYF.

This clonotype came up many times. The chain recombines TRBV5-1 with TRBJ2-7; 9 bases map to TRBD1. V was clipped by 6 bases and J by 2 bases; unmatched bases: 3. The CDR3 has 13 residues. CDR1 SGHRS and CDR2 YFSETQ come from the germline V gene. CDR3 amino acids: CASTRQGAYEQYF. The DNA for the CDR3 is TGCGCCAGCACACGACAGGGGGCCTACGAGCAGTACTTC.

The gene calls are TRBV4-1 and TRBJ2-7, with D uncertain. The J call could be wrong; TRBJ2-5 is a better fit for the DNA end. The CDR3 length is 16 residues. Per germline, CDR1 MGHRA and CDR2 YSYEKL. CDR3 DNA: TGCGCCAGCAGCCAAGTTGGAGTCGTTGTGACGGAGACCCAGTACTTC. Protein: CASSQVGVVVTETQYF.

This clonotype came up many times. V and J are TRBV7-2 and TRBJ2-5; D unresolved. The CDR3 runs to 14 residues. From germline, CDR1 is SGHTA and CDR2 FQGNSA. V was pared by 5 bases and J by 2 bases, with 12 bases between. CDR3 region: CASSRALGQETQYF. CDR3 bases: TGTGCCAGCAGCCGGGCCCTGGGGCAAGAGACCCAGTACTTC.

This clonotype was detected a few times. The rearrangement joins TRBV20-1 to TRBJ2-7; D is possibly TRBD1 (6 bases). The CDR3 spans 13 residues. With 6 bases removed from V and 4 bases from J, the gap between germline ends came to 16 bases. Germline CDR1 is DFQATT and CDR2 is SNEGSKA (reference sequence). CDR3 sequence (DNA): TGCAGTGCGAGGGCCCCCCAGGGGTACGAGCAGTACTTC. This translates into CSARAPQGYEQYF.

On this clonotype: Being one base from a much bigger clone, this may be a read error. The genes are TRBV29-1 and TRBJ1-2, with D perhaps TRBD1 (6 bases). Germline V gene lookup returns CDR1 SQVTM and CDR2 ANQGSEA. This CDR3 has 13 residues. The V end was cut by 6 bases, the J end by 1 base, with 12 bases between. This chain's CDR3 is CSVAGHRNYGYTF. CDR3 DNA: TGCAGCGTCGCGGGACACCGTAACTATGGCTACACCTTC.

The chain links TRBV27 to TRBJ2-7; 10 nucleotides line up with TRBD1. CDR1 MNHEY and CDR2 SMNVEV come from the germline V gene (reference sequence). CDR3 length equals 18 residues. The V and J ends lost 5 bases and 4 bases, in that order; junction bases with no gene match: 17. CDR3 amino acids: CASSRYGAGQGNRYEQYF. The CDR3 DNA is TGTGCCAGCAGTCGCTACGGGGCGGGACAGGGGAATCGATACGAGCAGTACTTC.

The chain couples TRBV18 to TRBJ2-5, with D tentatively TRBD1 (5 bases). TRBJ2-7 matches the DNA end more closely, so the J call is doubtful. The CDR3 consists of 18 residues. Germline assignment: CDR1 KGHSH and CDR2 LQKENI. The CDR3 here is CASSPRVRAGQGPYEQYF. Here the CDR3 DNA reads TGTGCCAGCTCACCACGTGTAAGAGCTGGTCAGGGTCCCTACGAGCAGTACTTC.

This clonotype has only a few counts. This chain joins TRBV7-2 and TRBJ2-7; D is unclear. This CDR3 has 14 residues. V lost 5 bases and J lost 2, with 13 bases in between. CDR1 is SGHTA, CDR2 FQGNSA, per germline. The CDR3 reads CASSPSPVTYEQYF. In nucleotides, the CDR3 is TGTGCCAGCAGCCCAAGCCCGGTAACCTACGAGCAGTACTTC.

The V gene is TRBV10-3, the J gene TRBJ1-2; D not certain. With 0 bases removed from V and 7 bases from J, the gap between germline ends came to 15 bases. Germline values: CDR1 ENHRY, CDR2 SYGVKD. The CDR3 totals 15 residues. The CDR3 DNA is TGTGCCATCAGTGAGTCGTTGACAAAGCCAAGTGGCTACACCTTC. It encodes CAISESLTKPSGYTF.

The V and J genes are TRBV7-9 and TRBJ2-1; D is undetermined. V lost 3 bases and J 7 bases, leaving 13 bases between the germline ends. The CDR3 sequence is 14 residues long. The germline CDR1 and CDR2 sequences are SEHNR and FQNEAQ (reference sequence). The CDR3 DNA sequence: TGTGCCAGCAGCTTCCACCGGCAGCCGAATGAGCAGTTCTTC. Translated, it gives CASSFHRQPNEQFF.

The count of this clonotype is one. The rearrangement joins TRBV7-3 to TRBJ2-7; a weak D match, TRBD2 (5 bases). This CDR3 comprises 16 residues. Germline V gene sequence: CDR1 SGHTA, CDR2 FQGTGA. Between the trimmed V and J ends, which lost 2 bases and 7 bases, there was a span of 21 bases. CDR3 coding DNA: TGTGCCAGCAGCTTACGGGTTAGCGACAAAAACAATGAGCAGTACTTC. It specifies CASSLRVSDKNNEQYF. The complete variable domain, with remaining parts taken from reference TRBV7-3 and TRBJ2-7, reads GAGVSQTPSNKVTEKGKYVELRCDPISGHTALYWYRQSLGQGPEFLIYFQGTGAADDSGLPNDRFFAVRPEGSVSTLKIQRTERGDSAVYLCASSLRVSDKNNEQYFGPGTRLTVT.

This chain links TRBV3-1 with TRBJ2-7, with D hard to call. The CDR3 sequence is 13 residues long. The V and J ends lost 1 base and 5 bases respectively, with 9 bases between them. Germline V gene sequence: CDR1 LGHDT, CDR2 YNNKEL (reference sequence). As DNA, the CDR3 is TGTGCCAGCAGCCAAGTTGGGTTCAACGAGCAGTACTTC. This gives the protein CASSQVGFNEQYF.

The chain joins TRBV5-1 to TRBJ2-7; 7 bases align to TRBD2. CDR3 size: 16 residues. The germline CDR1 and CDR2 sequences are SGHRS and YFSETQ. V lost 0 bases, J lost 3 bases, and 9 bases stayed unmatched. DNA of the CDR3: TGCGCCAGCAGCTTGGTCCCGGGAGGAAGCATCTACGAGCAGTACTTC. Its translation: CASSLVPGGSIYEQYF. Looking up the rest from reference TRBV5-1 and TRBJ2-7 gives the full variable domain: KAGVTQTPRYLIKTRGQQVTLSCSPISGHRSVSWYQQTPGQGLQFLFEYFSETQRNKGNFPGRFSGRQFSNSRSEMNVSTLELGDSALYLCASSLVPGGSIYEQYFGPGTRLTVT.

This clonotype was detected a few times. The chain employs TRBV20-1 and TRBJ2-1; tentative D call: TRBD2 (6 bases). CDR3 size: 14 residues. The V and J ends lost 2 bases and 2 bases respectively, with 10 bases between them. From germline, CDR1 is DFQATT and CDR2 SNEGSKA (reference sequence). CDR3 sequence reads: CSARKAGTYNEQFF. The DNA of the CDR3 is TGCAGTGCTAGAAAGGCGGGAACCTACAATGAGCAGTTCTTC.

The V call is TRBV6-5, the J call TRBJ1-2; D is unresolved. CDR1 MNHEY and CDR2 SVGAGI come from the germline V gene. The CDR3 is made up of 16 amino acids. V dropped 2 bases and J dropped 0 bases, with 13 bases sitting between them. The CDR3 nucleotides are TGTGCCAGCAGTTACGCGTGGGGAACCACTAACTATGGCTACACCTTC. This gives the protein CASSYAWGTTNYGYTF.

The rearrangement joins TRBV28 to TRBJ2-5; D possibly uses TRBD1 or TRBD2 (7 bases each). The CDR3 is 15 amino acids. Germline CDR1 is MDHEN and CDR2 is SYDVKM. V shed 5 bases and J shed 5 bases, with 18 bases lying between them. The CDR3 reads CASSPLRGGKETQYF. In DNA form, the CDR3 reads TGTGCCAGCAGTCCTCTCAGGGGGGGAAAGGAGACCCAGTACTTC.